Listed here is a single T cell receptor beta chain. Antigen specificity is unknown. Libraries were prepared by immunoSEQ multiplex PCR; TCRdb keeps only in-frame clonotypes and omits some of them. The table lists over 60,000 clones, over 65% of them singletons. Input was roughly 616 ng to 6,500 ng of genomic DNA from tumor or blood. These data originate in a study of T cells in tumors after PD-1 blockade. Study-level information: No patient had prior checkpoint blockade, systemic immunosuppression, or radiotherapy within 4 weeks. Each patient got pembrolizumab 200 mg every 3 weeks or cemiplimab 350 mg every 2 weeks.

Study-level points and caveats: Blood contained roughly two fifths of the tumor's TCR clonotypes.

The V gene's germline CDR1 is SQVTM and CDR2 ANQGSEA. This CDR3 is built from 12 residues. Trimming left V 4 bases short and J 2 bases short, with 6 bases between. This clonotype was obtained from a human donor with basal cell carcinoma. The input for sequencing was PBMCs, taken after anti-PD-1 treatment. The genes are TRBV29-1 and TRBJ2-1; D is unresolved. CDR3 sequence (DNA): TGCAGCGTTGTCGTCACCTACAATGAGCAGTTCTTC. It specifies CSVVVTYNEQFF.